Listed below are T cell receptor beta chains from one sample, sequenced in a study of OX40 agonist ivuxolimab in advanced cancers. The table came from immunoSEQ multiplex PCR; TCRdb's copy has only in-frame clones and leaves some out. This sample carries under 85,000 clones, 75% to 90% of them seen once, and the ten largest clones take 0.45% to 0.7%. Source: CD4+ or CD8+ T cells sorted from blood, taken in a trial of the OX40 agonist ivuxolimab. The receptors were sampled from an adult with an advanced solid tumor such as melanoma, head and neck, liver or kidney cancer. Each CDR3 is given with its conserved first and last residue. The D gene is left open where the match is weak. The listing skips clone size in some rows; elsewhere it reads once, few, many or a size class.

V	D	J	size	DNA	CDR3
TRBV30	TRBD1	TRBJ1-1	.	TGTGCCTGGAGTCCACCGACAGGGTGGGGGGCTTTCTTT	CAWSPPTGWGAFF
TRBV28	.	TRBJ1-4	few	TGTGCCAGCAGTTTTGGTCTAAAAGGGGAAAAACTGTTTTTT	CASSFGLKGEKLFF
TRBV6-5	.	TRBJ1-2	.	TGTGCCAGCAGAACCACAGGACTTTACGATGGCTACACCTTC	CASRTTGLYDGYTF
TRBV6-5	.	TRBJ1-2	.	TGTGCCAGCAGTTACTCGACGGCCAGGGACTATGGCTACACCTTC	CASSYSTARDYGYTF
TRBV10-2	TRBD2	TRBJ2-7	.	TGCGCCAGCATGAGTAGCGGGGGATCCTACGAGCAGTACTTC	CASMSSGGSYEQYF
TRBV5-1	.	TRBJ1-1	.	TGCGCCAGCAGCTTGGGCGTCGCAGGGGTCCGGGACACTGAAGCTTTCTTT	CASSLGVAGVRDTEAFF
TRBV5-1	TRBD1	TRBJ2-6	.	TGCGCCAGCAGCTTACCCCCGGGACAGGGATCTGGGGCCAACGTCCTGACTTTC	CASSLPPGQGSGANVLTF
TRBV7-8	.	TRBJ2-1	few	TGTGCCAGCAGCTCTGGTTTTAGGGATGAGCAGTTCTTC	CASSSGFRDEQFF
TRBV18	.	TRBJ1-2	.	TGTGCCAGCTCACCTACCGGACGGTTCTACCATGGCTACACCTTC	CASSPTGRFYHGYTF
TRBV5-1	.	TRBJ2-7	.	TGCGCCAGCAGCCATTCGCAAGACTCGGCTATAGGCTACGAGCAGTACTTC	CASSHSQDSAIGYEQYF
TRBV7-2	.	TRBJ2-1	.	TGTGCCAGCAGCCCGGGGTACACCTACAATGAGCAGTTCTTC	CASSPGYTYNEQFF
TRBV11-3	.	TRBJ2-3	.	TGTGCCAGCAGCTTCGGGACACCGGGGGGCACAGATACGCAGTATTTT	CASSFGTPGGTDTQYF
TRBV10-3	.	TRBJ1-4	.	TGTGCCATCAACCCGGGAGGGGCTAATGAAAAACTGTTTTTT	CAINPGGANEKLFF
TRBV14	.	TRBJ1-1	.	TGTGCCAGCAGCCAAGATCTTGACCAGACTACTTTCTTT	CASSQDLDQTTFF
TRBV30	.	TRBJ1-2	few	TGTGCCTGCCCTGGGGAGGGGCTCGGATATGGCTACACCTTC	CACPGEGLGYGYTF
TRBV7-8	.	TRBJ1-5	.	TGTGCCAGCAGCTTAGGGGGGGCTCATCAGCCCCAGCATTTT	CASSLGGAHQPQHF
TRBV10-3	TRBD2	TRBJ2-7	.	TGTGCCATCAGTGAGTCGGGCGGGAGAAACCGCTACGAGCAGTACTTC	CAISESGGRNRYEQYF
TRBV7-2	.	TRBJ1-5	.	TGTGCCAGCAGCTTAGTCAGGGGCTCGTTTCAGCCCCAGCATTTT	CASSLVRGSFQPQHF
TRBV5-1	.	TRBJ1-2	.	TGCGCCAGCAGCTTGGAAGGTTGGGACTATGGCTACACCTTC	CASSLEGWDYGYTF
TRBV7-2	.	TRBJ2-1	.	TGTGCCAGCAGCTTCAGGGGCGCTGGGTACAATGAGCAGTTCTTC	CASSFRGAGYNEQFF
TRBV2	TRBD1	TRBJ1-1	.	TGTGCCAGCAGTGAGGTCAGGACAGGGGAGGCTGAAGCTTTCTTT	CASSEVRTGEAEAFF
TRBV5-6	.	TRBJ2-7	.	TGTGCCAGCAGCTATCAATTTATTGGACGGTTCTCCTACGAGCAGTACTTC	CASSYQFIGRFSYEQYF
TRBV6-5	.	TRBJ1-6	.	TGTGCCAGCAGTCGGGACACCCGGGCGAATTCACCCCTCCACTTT	CASSRDTRANSPLHF
TRBV7-9	.	TRBJ2-1	.	TGTGCCAGCAGTCTTTACGTACCCCCGCGGTCAGAATGGTACAATGAGCAGTTCTTC	CASSLYVPPRSEWYNEQFF
TRBV18	TRBD1	TRBJ1-5	.	TGTGCCAGCTCACCCCGACAGGGCGACGGCAATCAGCCCCAGCATTTT	CASSPRQGDGNQPQHF
TRBV5-1	TRBD1	TRBJ1-2	.	TGCGCCAGCAGCTACACGGGACAGAACTATGGCTACACCTTC	CASSYTGQNYGYTF
TRBV5-4	TRBD1	TRBJ2-7	.	TGTGCCAGCAGCACCGGGACAGGGGGCGGCTCCTACGAGCAGTACTTC	CASSTGTGGGSYEQYF
TRBV7-8	TRBD2	TRBJ2-3	.	TGTGCCAGCAGCTTCCAAAACCTCTGGACTAGCGGGGGGTCGGGTACGCAGTATTTT	CASSFQNLWTSGGSGTQYF
TRBV5-1	.	TRBJ1-2	.	TGCGCCAGCAGCTTGCCTGACAGAGCTAGGGGCTACACCTTC	CASSLPDRARGYTF
TRBV7-2	TRBD1	TRBJ2-5	.	TGTGCCAGCAGCTTAGGGACAGGGGGGCGCGGGACCCAGTACTTC	CASSLGTGGRGTQYF
TRBV6-1	TRBD1	TRBJ2-5	.	TGTGCCAGCAGTCTGGACAGGGGGCCGGAGACCCAGTACTTC	CASSLDRGPETQYF
TRBV6-1	TRBD1	TRBJ2-7	once	TGTGCCAGCACCACGACAGGGGGCTACGAGCAGTACTTC	CASTTTGGYEQYF
TRBV10-3	.	TRBJ1-2	.	TGTGCCATCAGTGATGGGGGGGGCTACACCTTC	CAISDGGGYTF
TRBV5-6	.	TRBJ2-1	.	TGTGCCAGCAGCCTCGGGACAACCTACAATGAGCAGTTCTTC	CASSLGTTYNEQFF
TRBV4-1	TRBD1	TRBJ1-3	once	TGCGCCAGCAGCCCCCGGGACAGGGCGAACGGAAACACCATATATTTT	CASSPRDRANGNTIYF
TRBV7-8	.	TRBJ1-1	.	TGTGCCAGCAGCCTGGGACCCTCCGCTGAAGCTTTCTTT	CASSLGPSAEAFF
TRBV30	TRBD1	TRBJ2-2	.	TGTGCCTGGAGTGTAGGGACAGCGAACACCGGGGAGCTGTTTTTT	CAWSVGTANTGELFF
TRBV5-1	.	TRBJ1-2	.	TGCGCCAGCAGTCCCGAGGGGCAGGTATATGGCTACACCTTC	CASSPEGQVYGYTF
TRBV29-1	.	TRBJ2-5	.	TGCAGCGCGCAGGAGCAAGAGACCCAGTACTTC	CSAQEQETQYF
TRBV14	.	TRBJ1-4	.	TGTGCCAGCAGCCGACACACAGGGAAAACTAATGAAAAACTGTTTTTT	CASSRHTGKTNEKLFF
TRBV5-6	.	TRBJ1-5	.	TGTGCCAGCAGCTTGGGGACGCGACAGCCCCAGCATTTT	CASSLGTRQPQHF
TRBV7-2	.	TRBJ1-1	.	TGTGCCAGCAGCTTACTTGGGGGCCCAGGCATACAAGCTTTCTTT	CASSLLGGPGIQAFF
TRBV11-2	.	TRBJ2-3	.	TGTGCCAGCAGCTTTGGTCTTTCTAGCACAGATACGCAGTATTTT	CASSFGLSSTDTQYF
TRBV18	TRBD1	TRBJ2-5	.	TGTGCCAGCTCACTGGGACAGAAAGAGACCCAGTACTTC	CASSLGQKETQYF
TRBV21-1	.	TRBJ2-4	.	TGTGCCAGCAGCAAAGTGAGGCCAGGGTTTATTCCCCAGTACTTC	CASSKVRPGFIPQYF
TRBV19	.	TRBJ1-1	.	TGTGCCAGTAGTGCAATTGGGACACTTAACACTGAAGCTTTCTTT	CASSAIGTLNTEAFF
TRBV27	.	TRBJ1-6	few	TGTGCCAGCTGTAGCTCCTATAATTCACCCCTCCACTTT	CASCSSYNSPLHF
TRBV30	.	TRBJ2-7	.	TGTGCCTGGACTTCCTCCAGCCTCGTCTACGAGCAGTACTTC	CAWTSSSLVYEQYF
TRBV2	.	TRBJ1-5	.	TGTGCCAGCAGTCGAGGACACGGACAATTGCCCCAGCATTTT	CASSRGHGQLPQHF
TRBV18	TRBD2	TRBJ2-1	.	TGTGCCAGCTCAATAAGCGGGGGGCCGAATGAGCAGTTCTTC	CASSISGGPNEQFF
TRBV10-2	TRBD2	TRBJ2-3	.	TGCGCCAGCAGAGGCCTAGCGGGAGCTGGCACAGATACGCAGTATTTT	CASRGLAGAGTDTQYF